These 21 T cell receptor beta chains came from one sample sequenced in a study of Ad26.COV2.S vaccination and SARS-CoV-2 variants. The treatment here: around 19 received Ad26.COV2.S at low or high dose, single or two shots; roughly five received placebo; per-sample allocation not given. The investigators took samples on day 63 after the first vaccine or placebo injection. TCRdb's copy holds only in-frame clones and misses some; the assay was immunoSEQ multiplex PCR. The table has 300,000 to 350,000 clones, about 87% seen once. The sample here was peripheral blood, taken in a trial of Ad26.COV2.S vaccine versus placebo. Receptors were obtained from a person between 18 and 65 years old who received the Ad26.COV2.S COVID-19 vaccine or a placebo.

V is TRBV18 and J is TRBJ2-5, with 10 bases matching TRBD1. CDR1 KGHSH and CDR2 LQKENI come from the germline V gene. The CDR3 sequence is 16 residues long. The V gene end was trimmed by 3 bases and the J gene end by 5 bases; junction bases not matched to a gene: 9. The CDR3 DNA reads as TGTGCCAGCTCACCCTACCGGGACAGGGGCCGGGAGACCCAGTACTTC. This translates into CASSPYRDRGRETQYF.

The rearrangement links TRBV4-3 to TRBJ1-1; 8 nucleotides line up with TRBD1. Germline loops: CDR1 LGHNA, CDR2 YSLEER. This CDR3 is built from 17 residues. The junction had 13 bases not matched to a gene; V was cut back by 3 bases and J by 4 bases. CDR3 sequence reads: CASSHTDVRGLFTEAFF. In nucleotides, the CDR3 is TGCGCCAGCAGCCATACTGACGTCAGGGGGCTTTTCACTGAAGCTTTCTTT.

This rearrangement joins TRBV7-9 to TRBJ2-1, with D possibly TRBD2 on 6 matching bases. V lost 0 bases and J 0 bases, leaving 9 bases between the germline ends. In germline, CDR1 is SEHNR, CDR2 FQNEAQ (reference sequence). CDR3 size: 16 residues. CDR3 DNA sequence: TGTGCCAGCAGCTTAGCGCTGACTAGCTCCTACAATGAGCAGTTCTTC. Encoded protein: CASSLALTSSYNEQFF.

The V gene is TRBV6-1, the J gene TRBJ1-2; no clear D gene. The CDR3 covers 12 residues. Per the germline V gene, CDR1 is MNHNS and CDR2 is SASEGT. V was pared by 3 bases and J by 7 bases, with 9 bases between. The CDR3 region is CASSEWGGGYTF. The CDR3 DNA sequence: TGTGCCAGCAGTGAGTGGGGTGGTGGCTACACCTTC.

V and J are TRBV5-4 and TRBJ1-2; no firm D call. Between the trimmed V and J ends, which lost 4 bases and 0 bases, there was a span of 13 bases. From germline, CDR1 is SGHNT and CDR2 YYREEE (reference sequence). CDR3 length: 15 residues. CDR3 bases: TGTGCCAGCAGCCAAAACTTTATCGCTAACTATGGCTACACCTTC. Translating it yields CASSQNFIANYGYTF.

This clone appeared once. The rearrangement joins TRBV10-3 to TRBJ1-4; TRBD1 matches 7 bases. Germline-derived CDR1 and CDR2 are ENHRY and SYGVKD. The V gene end was trimmed by 10 bases and the J gene end by 5 bases; junction bases not matched to a gene: 7. The CDR3 extends over 13 amino acids. The CDR3 DNA is TGTGCCACAACAGGGGCCGAGAATGAAAAACTGTTTTTT. Its protein is CATTGAENEKLFF.

The gene calls are TRBV6-5 and TRBJ2-7, with 11 positions matching TRBD1. The junction had 11 bases not matched to a gene; V was cut back by 8 bases and J by 5 bases. Germline V lookup: CDR1 MNHEY, CDR2 SVGAGI. This CDR3 has 15 residues. The CDR3 region has the DNA TGTGCCAGCCCCAAGGACAGGGGGCTTCCGGACGAGCAGTACTTC. Translated, it gives CASPKDRGLPDEQYF.

The J gene is TRBJ2-1, the V gene TRBV6-5, with 10 nucleotides matching TRBD2. Germline trimming cut 8 bases from V and 10 bases from J; bases unmatched to any gene: 8. Germline-derived CDR1 and CDR2 are MNHEY and SVGAGI. This CDR3 is 13 amino acids long. The CDR3 region has the DNA TGTGCCAGCTCGGGGCTAGCGGGAGAGGAGCAGTTCTTC. Translation gives CASSGLAGEEQFF.

The genes are TRBV20-1 and TRBJ2-7; the D is unclear. Trimming left V 4 bases short and J 3 bases short, with 7 bases between. Germline V gene lookup returns CDR1 DFQATT and CDR2 SNEGSKA (reference sequence). This CDR3 region has 11 residues. In nucleotides, the CDR3 is TGCAGTGCTAACAGACTCTACGAGCAGTACTTC. Protein product: CSANRLYEQYF.

The chain is built from TRBV19 and TRBJ1-4, with D possibly being TRBD1 (6 bases). The CDR3 sequence is 14 residues long. V lost 3 bases to trimming and J lost 6 bases, with 11 bases between them. CDR1 and CDR2 (germline): LNHDA, SQIVND (reference sequence). As DNA, the CDR3 is TGTGCCAGTAGTATGTGGGGGGCGGATGAAAAACTGTTTTTT. It translates to CASSMWGADEKLFF.

The chain employs TRBV7-3 and TRBJ2-2; D possibly corresponds to TRBD1 (5 bases). The length of the CDR3 is 14 residues. The germline gives CDR1 SGHTA, CDR2 FQGTGA. V was trimmed by 6 bases and J by 3 bases, leaving 11 bases between them. The CDR3 nucleotides read TGTGCCAGCAGTTTAGACAGAGACACCGGGGAGCTGTTTTTT. The encoded protein is CASSLDRDTGELFF.

The chain is built from TRBV7-8 and TRBJ1-5; D might be TRBD1 (5 bases). V lost 2 bases to trimming and J lost 0 bases, with 11 bases between them. Germline V gives CDR1 SGHVS, CDR2 FQNEAQ. The CDR3 has 16 residues. The DNA for the CDR3 is TGTGCCAGCAGCTTAAGACAGTTAGATAGCAATCAGCCCCAGCATTTT. This codes for CASSLRQLDSNQPQHF.

This sequence joins TRBV7-2 and TRBJ2-7; D may be TRBD2 (6 bases). This CDR3 region has 16 residues. Germline V lookup: CDR1 SGHTA, CDR2 FQGNSA. The V and J ends lost 5 bases and 1 base respectively, with 18 bases between them. The CDR3 DNA follows: TGTGCCAGCAGCCCATCCGTAGGGAGGCCGTCCTACGAGCAGTACTTC. Its translation: CASSPSVGRPSYEQYF. The variable domain in full, completed from reference TRBV7-2 and TRBJ2-7, reads GAGVSQSPSNKVTEKGKDVELRCDPISGHTALYWYRQSLGQGLEFLIYFQGNSAPDKSGLPSDRFSAERTGGSVSTLTIQRTQQEDSAVYLCASSPSVGRPSYEQYFGPGTRLTVT.

The chain links TRBV19 to TRBJ1-5, with D unresolved. Trimming cost V 6 bases and J 2 bases, with 14 bases left between them. This CDR3 has 15 residues. Germline V gene data show CDR1 as LNHDA and CDR2 as SQIVND (reference sequence). The CDR3 sequence is CASSPADVGNQPQHF. In nucleotides, the CDR3 is TGTGCCAGTAGCCCGGCGGATGTTGGCAATCAGCCCCAGCATTTT.

The gene calls are TRBV19 and TRBJ2-3; D possibly uses TRBD1 or TRBD2 (5 bases each). Trimming stripped 6 bases from V and 0 bases from J, with 13 bases between. This CDR3 comprises 15 residues. Per germline, CDR1 LNHDA and CDR2 SQIVND (reference sequence). Here the CDR3 DNA reads TGTGCCAGTAGCCCACGGGACGGTAGCACAGATACGCAGTATTTT. As protein: CASSPRDGSTDTQYF.

The rearrangement uses TRBV21-1 and TRBJ2-7; the table gives TRBD2 as D, unverified against the DNA. TRBV21-1 is listed as a pseudogene. This CDR3 is 17 amino acids long. CDR3 region: CASSKERRGSGTYEQYF. Written as DNA, the CDR3 is TGTGCCAGCAGCAAAGAAAGACGTGGTAGCGGAACCTACGAGCAGTACTTC.

The rearrangement uses TRBV19 and TRBJ2-7; D is ambiguous. CDR3 length: 13 residues. Germline CDR1 and CDR2: LNHDA and SQIVND (reference sequence). The V gene lost 7 bases and the J gene lost 6 bases, with 16 bases spanning the gap. CDR3 sequence (DNA): TGTGCCAGTAAAGGGCCCCGGTCCGGCGAGCAGTACTTC. This codes for CASKGPRSGEQYF. Variable domain in full (rest from reference TRBV19 and TRBJ2-7): DGGITQSPKYLFRKEGQNVTLSCEQNLNHDAMYWYRQDPGQGLRLIYYSQIVNDFQKGDIAEGYSVSREKKESFPLTVTSAQKNPTAFYLCASKGPRSGEQYFGPGTRLTVT.

This clone was seen just once. The CDR3 protein is CASSLSRGLNTGELFF. In DNA, the CDR3 is TGTGCCAGCAGTTTATCTCGGGGATTGAACACCGGGGAGCTGTTTTTT. This chain links TRBV28 with TRBJ2-2, with D possibly matching TRBD2 (5 bases). The germline V gene has CDR1 MDHEN and CDR2 SYDVKM. This CDR3 contains 16 residues. Trimming took 1 base from V and 1 from J, leaving 10 bases between them.

This chain joins TRBV12-3 or TRBV12-4 and TRBJ1-2, with TRBD1 as a possible D gene (5 bases). The V end was cut by 5 bases, the J end by 8 bases, with 12 bases between. The CDR3 has 12 amino acids. CDR3: CASSGDSVGYTF. The CDR3 DNA sequence: TGTGCCAGCAGTGGGGACTCAGTGGGCTACACCTTC.

V and J are TRBV19 and TRBJ2-3; a weak D match, TRBD2 (7 bases). The CDR3 is 15 amino acids. The V end was cut by 3 bases, the J end by 1 base, with 11 bases between. Germline assignment: CDR1 LNHDA and CDR2 SQIVND (reference sequence). In DNA, the CDR3 is TGTGCCAGTAGTATTAAGGGGGGGGGCACAGATACGCAGTATTTT. It specifies CASSIKGGGTDTQYF.

The genes are TRBV27 and TRBJ1-5; D is possibly TRBD1 (6 bases). The CDR3 is 14 amino acids. CDR1 and CDR2 from the germline V gene are MNHEY and SMNVEV (reference sequence). Trimming took off 6 bases at V and 7 bases at J, with 16 bases between the two ends. The CDR3 nucleotides read TGTGCCAGCAGCCTTACAGGGAAAGGGCAGCCCCAGCATTTT. This codes for CASSLTGKGQPQHF.